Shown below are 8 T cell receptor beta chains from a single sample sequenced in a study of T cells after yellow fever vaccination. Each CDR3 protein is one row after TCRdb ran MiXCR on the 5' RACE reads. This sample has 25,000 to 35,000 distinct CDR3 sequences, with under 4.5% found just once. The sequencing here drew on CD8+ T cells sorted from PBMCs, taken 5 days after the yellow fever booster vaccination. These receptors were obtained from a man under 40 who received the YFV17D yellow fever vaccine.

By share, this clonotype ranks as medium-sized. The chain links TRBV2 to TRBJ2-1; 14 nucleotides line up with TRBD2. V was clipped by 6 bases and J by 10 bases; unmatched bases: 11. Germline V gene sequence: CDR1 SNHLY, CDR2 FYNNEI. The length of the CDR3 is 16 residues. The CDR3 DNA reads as TGTGCCAGCAGGGACGTGGGACTAGCGGGAGAATGGGAGCAGTTCTTC. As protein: CASRDVGLAGEWEQFF.

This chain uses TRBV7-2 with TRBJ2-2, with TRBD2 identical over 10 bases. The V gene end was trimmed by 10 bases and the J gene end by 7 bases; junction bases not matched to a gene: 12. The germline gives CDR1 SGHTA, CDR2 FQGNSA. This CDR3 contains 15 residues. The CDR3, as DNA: TGTGCCACCCGATCGGCACTAGCGGGATTCGGGGAGCTGTTTTTT. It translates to CATRSALAGFGELFF.

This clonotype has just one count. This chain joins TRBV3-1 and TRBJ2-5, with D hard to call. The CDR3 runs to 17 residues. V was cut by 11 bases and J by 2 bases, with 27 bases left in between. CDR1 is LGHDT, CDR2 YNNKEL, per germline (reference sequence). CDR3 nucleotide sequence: TGTGCCTGCTGCCAAGAGAGTAGGGCGGAACCTCAAGAGACCCAGTACTTC. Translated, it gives CACCQESRAEPQETQYF.

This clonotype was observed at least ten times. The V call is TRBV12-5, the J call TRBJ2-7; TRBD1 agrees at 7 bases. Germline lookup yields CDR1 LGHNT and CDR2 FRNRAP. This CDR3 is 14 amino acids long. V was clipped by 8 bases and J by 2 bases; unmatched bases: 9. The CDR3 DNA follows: TGTGCTAGTAGTCTCCACAGGGGACCCTACGAGCAGTACTTC. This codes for CASSLHRGPYEQYF. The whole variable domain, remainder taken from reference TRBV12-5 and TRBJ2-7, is DARVTQTPRHKVTEMGQEVTMRCQPILGHNTVFWYRQTMMQGLELLAYFRNRAPLDDSGMPKDRFSAEMPDATLATLKIQPSEPRDSAVYFCASSLHRGPYEQYFGPGTRLTVT.

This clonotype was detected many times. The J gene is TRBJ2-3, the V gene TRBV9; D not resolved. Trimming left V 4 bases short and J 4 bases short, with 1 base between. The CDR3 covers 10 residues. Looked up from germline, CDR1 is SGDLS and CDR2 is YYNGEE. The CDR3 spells CASSSDTQYF. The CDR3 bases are TGTGCCAGCAGCTCAGATACGCAGTATTTT.

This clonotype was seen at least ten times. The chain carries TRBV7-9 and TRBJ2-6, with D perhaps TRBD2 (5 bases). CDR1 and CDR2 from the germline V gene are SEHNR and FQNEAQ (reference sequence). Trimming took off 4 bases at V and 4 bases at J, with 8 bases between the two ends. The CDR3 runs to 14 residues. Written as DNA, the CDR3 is TGTGCCAGCAGCTCCGGGATGGGGGCCAACGTCCTGACTTTC. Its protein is CASSSGMGANVLTF.

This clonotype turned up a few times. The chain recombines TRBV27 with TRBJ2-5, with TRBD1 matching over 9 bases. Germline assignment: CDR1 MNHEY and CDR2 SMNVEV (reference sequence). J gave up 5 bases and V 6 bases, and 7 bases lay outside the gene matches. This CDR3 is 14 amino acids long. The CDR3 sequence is CASSPTGGGETQYF. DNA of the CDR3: TGTGCCAGCAGCCCGACAGGGGGGGGGGAGACCCAGTACTTC.

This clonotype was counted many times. The CDR3 nucleotides are TGCAGTGCTAGAGACAGGGAACTCAATGAGCAGTTCTTC. It is translated as CSARDRELNEQFF. The V call is TRBV20-1, the J call TRBJ2-1, with D possibly being TRBD1 (5 bases). The CDR3 totals 13 residues. The ends were cut back, 0 bases at V and 6 bases at J, with 9 bases in the middle. Germline assignment: CDR1 DFQATT and CDR2 SNEGSKA (reference sequence).